This T cell receptor beta chain was documented in a study of cytomegalovirus exposure and HLA in healthy donors. Overall study findings and caveats: The study flagged 150 to 200 TCR beta chains as cytomegalovirus-associated. TCR beta V- and J-gene trimming was later associated with a missense DCLRE1C variant.

V shed 9 bases and J 6 bases; nucleotides not matched to a gene: 4. The CDR3 covers 11 residues. In germline, CDR1 is MGHDK, CDR2 SYGVNS. The PCR was carried out with 60 Vbeta primers and 13 Jbeta primers. The table came from immunoSEQ multiplex PCR; TCRdb's copy has only in-frame clones and leaves some out. The profile covers more than 80,000 clones, with roughly 86% appearing a single time and roughly 9.2% taken by the ten largest. To note about this clone: Its antigen is unknown.

This chain uses TRBV25-1 with TRBJ1-1; 7 bases match TRBD1. Input material: PBMCs. The TCR originated in a man aged 30-40 years in good health and CMV-seropositive. CDR3: CASRRGPEAFF. The CDR3 DNA is TGTGCCAGTCGTAGGGGGCCTGAAGCTTTCTTT.